One and the same sample provided the 6 T cell receptor beta chains below, sequenced in a study of regulatory T cells in long-lasting Graves disease. Arm-PCR with iRepertoire HTBI primers amplified the CDR3 regions for these TCR beta libraries. TCRdb re-derived calls from the multiplex PCR reads in MiXCR, one entry per CDR3 protein. The table records 300,000 to 500,000 distinct CDR3 sequences, less than 25% of them present only once. Documented time point: persistent/refractory GD, antithyroid drugs over 5 years with positive TRAb. PBMC-extracted RNA yielded the TCR library. Sequenced here: peripheral blood mononuclear cells (PBMCs), sampled when the disease was refractory, from a patient treated with antithyroid drugs. The receptors shown here come from a female donor with Graves disease.

This clonotype was seen repeatedly, ten times or more. The rearrangement uses TRBV12-3 or TRBV12-4 and TRBJ2-1; maybe TRBD2 (6 bases). The V gene lost 0 bases and the J gene lost 12 bases, with 15 bases spanning the gap. There are 14 residues in the CDR3. Here the CDR3 DNA reads TGTGCCAGCAGTTTAGCGCTAGGCGGGAAGGGGCAGTTCTTC. It codes for CASSLALGGKGQFF.

DNA of the CDR3: TGTGCTAGTGGTTTCACCCTAGCGGGACCCTACAATGAGCAGTTCTTC. Translated: CASGFTLAGPYNEQFF. The V gene is TRBV12-5, the J gene TRBJ2-1, with 9 bases lining up with TRBD2. The germline gives CDR1 LGHNT, CDR2 FRNRAP. J lost 2 bases, V lost 3 bases, and 5 bases had no gene match. The CDR3 contains 16 residues. The full variable domain, rest sourced from reference TRBV12-5 and TRBJ2-1, is DARVTQTPRHKVTEMGQEVTMRCQPILGHNTVFWYRQTMMQGLELLAYFRNRAPLDDSGMPKDRFSAEMPDATLATLKIQPSEPRDSAVYFCASGFTLAGPYNEQFFGPGTRLTVL.

This clonotype was detected ten times or more. The chain couples TRBV2 to TRBJ1-2, with D perhaps matching TRBD1 (6 bases). The germline gives CDR1 SNHLY, CDR2 FYNNEI. The CDR3 runs to 14 residues. Trimming removed 7 bases at V and 6 bases at J, with 18 bases between. The CDR3: CASTDPGGLDGYTF. The CDR3 bases are TGTGCCAGCACCGACCCCGGGGGGCTGGATGGCTACACCTTC.

The chain carries TRBV28 and TRBJ2-5; TRBD2 matches at 15 bases. Germline V CDR1 and CDR2: MDHEN, SYDVKM. The CDR3 runs to 15 residues. V dropped 6 bases and J dropped 5; count of bases not matched to a gene: 4. The CDR3 bases are TGTGCCAGCAGCGGACTAGCGGGAGGGGTGGAGACCCAGTACTTC. This gives the protein CASSGLAGGVETQYF.

The gene calls are TRBV5-1 and TRBJ2-7; no firm D call. Deletions cut 5 bases from V and 3 bases from J, with 15 bases between. The CDR3 has 14 residues. Germline assignment: CDR1 SGHRS and CDR2 YFSETQ. CDR3 amino acids: CASRPDLRGYEQYF. The CDR3 DNA reads as TGCGCCAGCAGGCCTGACTTACGTGGCTACGAGCAGTACTTC.

A few counts support this clonotype. The chain recombines TRBV6-5 with TRBJ2-1; 9 bases line up with TRBD2. CDR1 and CDR2 (germline): MNHEY, SVGAGI. V dropped 4 bases and J dropped 6; count of bases not matched to a gene: 10. The CDR3 loop spans 16 amino acids. The CDR3 loop reads CASSFRAGGPRNEQFF. CDR3 coding DNA: TGTGCCAGCAGTTTTAGGGCGGGAGGGCCACGCAATGAGCAGTTCTTC.